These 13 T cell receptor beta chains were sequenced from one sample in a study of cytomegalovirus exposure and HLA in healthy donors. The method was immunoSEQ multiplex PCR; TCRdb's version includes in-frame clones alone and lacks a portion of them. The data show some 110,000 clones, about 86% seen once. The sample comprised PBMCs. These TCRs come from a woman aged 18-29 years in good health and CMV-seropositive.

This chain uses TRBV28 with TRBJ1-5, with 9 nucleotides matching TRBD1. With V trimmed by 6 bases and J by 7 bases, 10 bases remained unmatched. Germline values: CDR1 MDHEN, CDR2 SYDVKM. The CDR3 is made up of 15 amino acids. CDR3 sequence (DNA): TGTGCCAGCAGAACGGGACAGGGACTCCGCCAGCCCCAGCATTTT. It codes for CASRTGQGLRQPQHF.

CDR3 nucleotides: TGTGCCAGCAGCCCCCCCGACAGGAGATGGGGGGATACGCAGTATTTT. This translates into CASSPPDRRWGDTQYF. V gene TRBV9 combines with J gene TRBJ2-3; weak D call: TRBD1 (6 bases). The CDR3 runs to 16 residues. Germline lookup yields CDR1 SGDLS and CDR2 YYNGEE. The V end was cut by 4 bases, the J end by 6 bases, with 21 bases between.

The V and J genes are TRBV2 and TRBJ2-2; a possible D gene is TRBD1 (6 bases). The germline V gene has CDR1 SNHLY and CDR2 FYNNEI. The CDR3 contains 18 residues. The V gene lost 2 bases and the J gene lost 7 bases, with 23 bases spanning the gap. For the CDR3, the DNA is TGTGCCAGCAGTGAATTAGGGGACAACGGGCAGAAGGGCGGGGAGCTGTTTTTT. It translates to CASSELGDNGQKGGELFF.

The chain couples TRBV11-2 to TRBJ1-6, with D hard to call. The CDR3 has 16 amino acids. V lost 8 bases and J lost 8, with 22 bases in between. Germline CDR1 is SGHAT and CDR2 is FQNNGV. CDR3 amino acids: CASGSPMTTADSPLHF. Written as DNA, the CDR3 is TGTGCCAGCGGATCTCCCATGACTACAGCGGATTCACCCCTCCACTTT.

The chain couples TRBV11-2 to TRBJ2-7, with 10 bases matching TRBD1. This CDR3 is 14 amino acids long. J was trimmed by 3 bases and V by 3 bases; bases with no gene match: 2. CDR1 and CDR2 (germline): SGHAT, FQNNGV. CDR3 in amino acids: CASSLGQGNYEQYF. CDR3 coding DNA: TGTGCCAGCAGCTTGGGACAGGGGAACTACGAGCAGTACTTC.

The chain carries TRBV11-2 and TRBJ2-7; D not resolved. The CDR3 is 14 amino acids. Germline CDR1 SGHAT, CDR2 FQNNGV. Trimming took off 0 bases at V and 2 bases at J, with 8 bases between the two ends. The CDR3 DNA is TGTGCCAGCAGCTTAGATCAACTCGCCTACGAGCAGTACTTC. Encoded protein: CASSLDQLAYEQYF.

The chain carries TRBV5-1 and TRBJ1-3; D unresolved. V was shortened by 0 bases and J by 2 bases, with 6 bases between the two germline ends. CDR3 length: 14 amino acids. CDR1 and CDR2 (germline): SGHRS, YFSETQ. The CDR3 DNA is TGCGCCAGCAGCTTGGCGGAGCCTGGAAACACCATATATTTT. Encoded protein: CASSLAEPGNTIYF.

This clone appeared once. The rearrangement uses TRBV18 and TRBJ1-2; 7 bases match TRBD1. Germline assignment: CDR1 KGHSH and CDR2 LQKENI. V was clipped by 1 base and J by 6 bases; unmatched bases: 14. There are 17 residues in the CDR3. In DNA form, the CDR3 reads TGTGCCAGCTCACCACGGACCCATGGGACAGCTTATAATGGCTACACCTTC. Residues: CASSPRTHGTAYNGYTF.

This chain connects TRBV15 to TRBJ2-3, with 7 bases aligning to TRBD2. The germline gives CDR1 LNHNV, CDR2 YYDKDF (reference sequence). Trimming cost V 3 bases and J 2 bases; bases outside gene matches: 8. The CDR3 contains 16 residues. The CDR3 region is CATSRASGTNTDTQYF. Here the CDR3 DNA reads TGTGCCACCAGCAGGGCATCCGGGACTAACACAGATACGCAGTATTTT.

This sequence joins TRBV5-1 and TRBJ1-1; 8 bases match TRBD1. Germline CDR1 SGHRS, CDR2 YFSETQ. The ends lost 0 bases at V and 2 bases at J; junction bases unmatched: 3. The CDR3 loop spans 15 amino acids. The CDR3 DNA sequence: TGCGCCAGCAGCTTGGCTCAGGGGGCTAACACTGAAGCTTTCTTT. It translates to CASSLAQGANTEAFF.

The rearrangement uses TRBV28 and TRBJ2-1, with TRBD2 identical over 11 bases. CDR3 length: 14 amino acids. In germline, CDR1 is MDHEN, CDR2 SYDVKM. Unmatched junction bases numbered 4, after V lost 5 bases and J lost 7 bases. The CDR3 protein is CASSVGLAGNEQFF. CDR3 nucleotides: TGTGCCAGCAGTGTCGGACTAGCGGGTAATGAGCAGTTCTTC.

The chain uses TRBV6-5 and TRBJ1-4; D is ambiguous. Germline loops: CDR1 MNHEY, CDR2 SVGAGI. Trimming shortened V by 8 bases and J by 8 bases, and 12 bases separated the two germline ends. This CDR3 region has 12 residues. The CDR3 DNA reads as TGTGCCAGCCCATGGTCCGGGGAAAAACTGTTTTTT. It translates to CASPWSGEKLFF.

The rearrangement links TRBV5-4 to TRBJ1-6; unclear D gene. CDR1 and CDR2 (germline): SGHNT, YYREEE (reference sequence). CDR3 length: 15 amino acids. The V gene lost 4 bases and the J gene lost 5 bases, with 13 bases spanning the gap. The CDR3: CASSLPAGNNSPLHF. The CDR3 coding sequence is TGTGCCAGCAGCCTCCCGGCGGGAAATAATTCACCCCTCCACTTT.